Following are 4 T cell receptor beta chains from one sample sequenced in a study of blood T cell repertoires in COVID-19. Using immunoSEQ multiplex PCR, the repertoire was profiled, and TCRdb retains in-frame clones only, with some absent. This table holds around 140,000 clones, over 75% found once. The source material was peripheral blood. The receptors shown here come from a woman in her forties or fifties with acute or convalescent COVID-19.

This clone was found a few times. The rearrangement joins TRBV6-5 to TRBJ1-1; 7 bases are shared with TRBD1. The germline gives CDR1 MNHEY, CDR2 SVGAGI. Trimming at V came to 0 bases and at J to 7 bases, leaving 5 bases not matched to a gene. The CDR3 totals 14 residues. CDR3 nucleotide sequence: TGTGCCAGCAGTTACTCGATCCAGGGGGTTGAAGCTTTCTTT. This encodes CASSYSIQGVEAFF.

V and J are TRBV5-1 and TRBJ1-4; the D is unclear. The CDR3 has 14 amino acids. V was pared by 1 base and J by 7 bases, with 11 bases between. Germline V gene sequence: CDR1 SGHRS, CDR2 YFSETQ. The DNA of the CDR3 is TGCGCCAGCAGCTTGATCGACAATAGTGAAAAACTGTTTTTT. Residues: CASSLIDNSEKLFF.

The V and J genes are TRBV2 and TRBJ2-5; maybe TRBD2 (6 bases). The CDR3 is made up of 18 amino acids. The germline CDR1 and CDR2 sequences are SNHLY and FYNNEI. Trimming removed 5 bases from V and 5 bases from J, with 27 bases in between. The CDR3 region is CASSPPARRSSAWETQYF. The CDR3 DNA reads TGTGCCAGCAGTCCGCCGGCCCGCCGATCTAGCGCGTGGGAGACCCAGTACTTC.

In its sample, this clone was seen a few times. This chain links TRBV12-3 or TRBV12-4 with TRBJ2-1, with D maybe TRBD2 (5 bases). This CDR3 has 11 amino acids. Trimming removed 6 bases at V and 10 bases at J, with 10 bases between. In DNA, the CDR3 is TGTGCCAGCAGAGCAACTAGAGAGCAGTTCTTC. As protein: CASRATREQFF.